Below are 17 T cell receptor beta chains sequenced from a single sample in a study of blood T cell repertoires in COVID-19. Using immunoSEQ multiplex PCR, the repertoire was profiled, and TCRdb retains in-frame clones only, with some absent. This sample yields a few hundred thousand clones, of which around nine tenths are seen a single time; 0.9% to 1% belongs to the top ten. Sample: peripheral blood. These receptors all stem from a woman between 40 and 50 years old who had recovered from COVID-19.

In nucleotides, the CDR3 is TGTGCCATCAGTGAGTCGACAGGGATATCCCTCTATGGCTACACCTTC. This gives the protein CAISESTGISLYGYTF. V usage is TRBV10-3 and J usage is TRBJ1-2, with 7 bases aligning to TRBD1. This CDR3 comprises 16 residues. V shed 0 bases and J 4 bases; nucleotides not matched to a gene: 8. From germline, CDR1 is ENHRY and CDR2 SYGVKD.

The chain uses TRBV18 and TRBJ1-1; a possible D gene is TRBD1 (6 bases). Trimming shortened V by 1 base and J by 2 bases, and 17 bases separated the two germline ends. There are 17 residues in the CDR3. The germline V gene encodes CDR1 KGHSH and CDR2 LQKENI. The CDR3 DNA is TGTGCCAGCTCACCACTTAGGGGGGGATGGGGAAACACTGAAGCTTTCTTT. This codes for CASSPLRGGWGNTEAFF.

The genes are TRBV5-6 and TRBJ1-2, with 7 positions matching TRBD1. Germline loops: CDR1 SGHDT, CDR2 YYEEEE. The ends lost 4 bases at V and 6 bases at J; junction bases unmatched: 12. The CDR3 extends over 15 amino acids. CDR3 region: CASSPPSGQANGYTF. The CDR3 DNA is TGTGCCAGCAGCCCCCCTTCCGGACAGGCCAATGGCTACACCTTC.

This clone came up once. The chain links TRBV11-1 to TRBJ2-5; a possible D gene is TRBD1 (5 bases). V gave up 2 bases and J gave up 5 bases, with 15 bases separating them. CDR1 is SGHAT and CDR2 is FQDESV in the germline V gene (reference sequence). CDR3 length: 15 amino acids. The CDR3: CASSLFGRVVETQYF. CDR3 nucleotides: TGTGCCAGCAGCTTATTTGGCAGGGTGGTGGAGACCCAGTACTTC.

V and J are TRBV11-2 and TRBJ2-2, with D maybe TRBD2 (5 bases). CDR3 length equals 14 residues. The V gene's germline CDR1 is SGHAT and CDR2 FQNNGV. V was pared by 5 bases and J by 5 bases, with 12 bases between. CDR3 protein: CASSPLGATGELFF. The CDR3 nucleotides read TGTGCCAGCAGCCCCCTGGGAGCGACCGGGGAGCTGTTTTTT.

Only one count was recorded for this clone. The V and J genes are TRBV14 and TRBJ2-7; D not resolved. The germline V gene has CDR1 SGHDN and CDR2 FVKESK. The V end lost 8 bases, the J end lost 3 bases, and 20 bases lay between the germline ends. This CDR3 has 15 residues. The CDR3 is CASPSVGRTFYEQYV. For the CDR3, the DNA is TGTGCCAGCCCCTCTGTGGGCCGAACATTCTACGAGCAGTACGTC.

For the CDR3, the DNA is TGTGCCAGCAGCGTTACGGTCGGGTCCTACGAGCAGTACTTC. Its translation is CASSVTVGSYEQYF. The J gene is TRBJ2-7, the V gene TRBV9; no definite D call. Germline V gives CDR1 SGDLS, CDR2 YYNGEE. The CDR3 is made up of 14 amino acids. V lost 2 bases to trimming and J lost 1 base, with 10 bases between them.

This clone appeared a single time. V usage is TRBV9 and J usage is TRBJ2-2, with 10 bases fitting TRBD2. Germline V CDR1 and CDR2: SGDLS, YYNGEE. The V segment lost 3 bases and the J segment 1 base; nucleotides outside the gene matches: 3. CDR3 length equals 16 residues. The CDR3 spells CASSGRTSGNTGELFF. The CDR3 DNA reads as TGTGCCAGCAGCGGGCGGACTAGCGGGAACACCGGGGAGCTGTTTTTT.

The rearrangement links TRBV7-3 to TRBJ2-3, with 7 bases aligning to TRBD2. Germline V gene lookup returns CDR1 SGHTA and CDR2 FQGTGA. There are 16 residues in the CDR3. Losses at the gene ends were 2 bases for V and 2 bases for J; bases not matched to a gene: 7. The CDR3 sequence: CASSLLAGESTDTQYF. The CDR3 DNA is TGTGCCAGCAGCTTACTCGCGGGAGAGTCCACAGATACGCAGTATTTT.

This clone was picked up one time. J is TRBJ1-1 and V is TRBV6-5, with a tentative D call TRBD1 (5 bases). CDR1 is MNHEY and CDR2 is SVGAGI in the germline V gene. Between the trimmed V and J ends, which lost 0 bases and 3 bases, there was a span of 11 bases. The CDR3 consists of 15 residues. CDR3 loop: CASSYSHRLHTEAFF. The CDR3 DNA reads as TGTGCCAGCAGTTACTCCCACAGGTTACACACTGAAGCTTTCTTT.

The chain joins TRBV7-2 to TRBJ1-1, with 8 positions matching TRBD1. The V and J ends lost 2 bases and 1 base, in that order; junction bases with no gene match: 9. The germline gives CDR1 SGHTA, CDR2 FQGNSA. The CDR3 consists of 17 residues. The CDR3 is CASSLKGQAESNTEAFF. Here the CDR3 DNA reads TGTGCCAGCAGCTTAAAGGGACAGGCCGAATCGAACACTGAAGCTTTCTTT.

The genes are TRBV7-2 and TRBJ1-5; 10 bases match TRBD1. Germline-derived CDR1 and CDR2 are SGHTA and FQGNSA. The CDR3 is 16 residues long. Trimming removed 1 base from V and 2 bases from J; junction bases left unmatched: 2. For the CDR3, the DNA is TGTGCCAGCAGCTTAGACGGGACAGGGGGCAATCAGCCCCAGCATTTT. It specifies CASSLDGTGGNQPQHF.

The chain combines TRBV19 with TRBJ2-7; TRBD2 aligns across 8 bases. This CDR3 has 14 amino acids. Germline values: CDR1 LNHDA, CDR2 SQIVND (reference sequence). Trimming at V came to 10 bases and at J to 0 bases, leaving 8 bases not matched to a gene. The CDR3 region has the DNA TGTGCCACCGGCCGGGGGGGCCCCTCCTACGAGCAGTACTTC. Its translation: CATGRGGPSYEQYF.

The chain links TRBV11-3 to TRBJ1-2; possibly TRBD1 for D (6 bases). From germline, CDR1 is SGHNT and CDR2 YENEEA. The CDR3 sequence is 16 residues long. V lost 5 bases and J 5 bases, leaving 21 bases between the germline ends. The CDR3 reads CASSPPRPGGPYGYTF. The CDR3 bases are TGTGCCAGCAGCCCCCCGCGGCCGGGGGGCCCGTATGGCTACACCTTC.

Many counts were recorded for this clone. The CDR3, as DNA: TGCGCCAGCAGGGAGACAGTCACCCCCAATCAGCCCCAGCATTTT. Translation gives CASRETVTPNQPQHF. V is TRBV5-1 and J is TRBJ1-5; maybe TRBD1 (5 bases). The germline CDR1 and CDR2 sequences are SGHRS and YFSETQ. The CDR3 has 15 residues. Trimming took off 5 bases at V and 3 bases at J, with 15 bases between the two ends.

This clone was recorded only once. This chain joins TRBV5-4 and TRBJ2-2; no clear D gene. This CDR3 comprises 12 residues. V lost 2 bases to trimming and J lost 6 bases, with 5 bases between them. CDR1 is SGHNT, CDR2 YYREEE, per germline (reference sequence). Here the CDR3 reads CASSFRAGELFF. CDR3 nucleotides: TGTGCCAGCAGCTTCCGGGCCGGGGAGCTGTTTTTT.

Only one count was recorded for this clone. The chain employs TRBV14 and TRBJ2-7; 8 bases are a match to TRBD1. The CDR3 runs to 18 residues. Germline CDR1 and CDR2: SGHDN and FVKESK. The J segment lost 6 bases and the V segment lost 0 bases, leaving 16 bases of the junction unmatched. In DNA form, the CDR3 reads TGTGCCAGCAGCCAAGATTTGGGTGGCGGCAGGGGGCTTCGCGAGCAGTACTTC. Protein product: CASSQDLGGGRGLREQYF. Supplemented by reference TRBV14 and TRBJ2-7, the full variable domain reads EAGVTQFPSHSVIEKGQTVTLRCDPISGHDNLYWYRRVMGKEIKFLLHFVKESKQDESGMPNNRFLAERTGGTYSTLKVQPAELEDSGVYFCASSQDLGGGRGLREQYFGPGTRLTVT.